A single sample is the source of the 20 T cell receptor beta chains below, sequenced in a study of blood T cell repertoires in COVID-19. The repertoire was sequenced with immunoSEQ multiplex PCR; TCRdb's copy has only in-frame clones and lacks some. The table records roughly 130,000 clones, around 87% of them present only once. The specimen sequenced was peripheral blood. These receptors all stem from a woman aged 55-69 years with acute or convalescent COVID-19.

The chain employs TRBV5-1 and TRBJ2-5; TRBD1 agrees at 10 bases. This CDR3 contains 16 residues. Germline V gene sequence: CDR1 SGHRS, CDR2 YFSETQ. With 0 bases clipped from V and 4 bases from J, the junction kept 6 bases outside the gene matches. The CDR3 nucleotides read TGCGCCAGCAGCTTGGCCGGGACAGGGGTAGGAGAGACCCAGTACTTC. Its protein product is CASSLAGTGVGETQYF.

The chain couples TRBV5-6 to TRBJ2-1; D is perhaps TRBD2 (5 bases). Trimming took 3 bases from V and 1 from J, leaving 17 bases between them. The CDR3 is 17 residues long. CDR1 is SGHDT and CDR2 is YYEEEE in the germline V gene. This CDR3 reads CASSSAAGPSSYNEQFF. The CDR3 coding sequence is TGTGCCAGCAGCTCTGCCGCGGGTCCTTCTTCCTACAATGAGCAGTTCTTC.

The chain couples TRBV30 to TRBJ1-4, with a possible D match to TRBD1 (5 bases). V was trimmed by 3 bases and J by 7 bases, leaving 12 bases between them. Germline lookup yields CDR1 GTSNPN and CDR2 SVGIG (reference sequence). The CDR3 is 13 residues long. The CDR3 loop is CAWSQGGAEKLFF. In nucleotides, the CDR3 is TGTGCCTGGAGCCAGGGCGGGGCTGAAAAACTGTTTTTT. Full variable domain (rest looked up from reference TRBV30 and TRBJ1-4): SQTIHQWPATLVQPVGSPLSLECTVEGTSNPNLYWYRQAAGRGLQLLFYSVGIGQISSEVPQNLSASRPQDRQFILSSKKLLLSDSGFYLCAWSQGGAEKLFFGSGTQLSVL.

The gene calls are TRBV7-8 and TRBJ1-5; a possible D gene is TRBD1 (6 bases). Trimming removed 6 bases from V and 4 bases from J, with 13 bases in between. The CDR3 loop spans 14 amino acids. Germline V gene lookup returns CDR1 SGHVS and CDR2 FQNEAQ. CDR3 DNA: TGTGCCAGCAGGGGAGGGGGGTCGAATCAGCCCCAGCATTTT. It yields the protein CASRGGGSNQPQHF.

The chain joins TRBV14 to TRBJ1-5, with 7 positions matching TRBD1. The germline V gene has CDR1 SGHDN and CDR2 FVKESK. This CDR3 has 20 residues. Trimming at V came to 0 bases and at J to 0 bases, leaving 14 bases not matched to a gene. CDR3: CASSQDKVGTVIYSNQPQHF. The CDR3, as DNA: TGTGCCAGCAGCCAAGATAAAGTAGGGACAGTGATATATAGCAATCAGCCCCAGCATTTT.

The chain links TRBV6-1 to TRBJ2-7; D gene unclear. The CDR3 extends over 17 amino acids. CDR1 and CDR2 (germline): MNHNS, SASEGT. Trimming left V 0 bases short and J 2 bases short, with 17 bases between. CDR3 loop: CASSEALVAPTPYEQYV. The CDR3 DNA reads TGTGCCAGCAGTGAAGCGCTGGTGGCTCCCACACCCTACGAGCAGTACGTC.

This clone was detected only once. The chain is built from TRBV18 and TRBJ1-4; a possible D gene is TRBD1 (5 bases). Germline-derived CDR1 and CDR2 are KGHSH and LQKENI. V was pared by 2 bases and J by 0 bases, with 19 bases between. The CDR3 totals 19 residues. The CDR3 sequence: CASSPAEGTIYATNEKLFF. For the CDR3, the DNA is TGTGCCAGCTCACCAGCTGAAGGGACTATTTATGCAACTAATGAAAAACTGTTTTTT.

This clone came up a few times. J is TRBJ2-7 and V is TRBV30; no definite D call. This CDR3 has 12 residues. Germline CDR1 GTSNPN, CDR2 SVGIG (reference sequence). Deletions cut 0 bases from V and 6 bases from J, with 9 bases between. The DNA for the CDR3 is TGTGCCTGGAGTGTTTTGGAGATCGAGCAGTACTTC. Residues: CAWSVLEIEQYF.

The J gene is TRBJ2-1, the V gene TRBV15, with D unresolved. The CDR3 runs to 16 residues. Trimming took off 1 base at V and 0 bases at J, with 10 bases between the two ends. Looked up from germline, CDR1 is LNHNV and CDR2 is YYDKDF (reference sequence). This chain's CDR3 is CATSRVPSSSYNEQFF. CDR3 DNA: TGTGCCACCAGCAGAGTGCCATCTAGCTCCTACAATGAGCAGTTCTTC.

The chain joins TRBV5-5 to TRBJ2-3; 10 nucleotides agree with TRBD2. The ends lost 0 bases at V and 2 bases at J; junction bases unmatched: 6. This CDR3 contains 17 residues. Germline assignment: CDR1 SGHKS and CDR2 YYEKEE (reference sequence). The CDR3 sequence is CASSLGLAGAHTDTQYF. CDR3 nucleotides: TGTGCCAGCAGCTTGGGGCTAGCGGGGGCCCACACAGATACGCAGTATTTT.

This sequence joins TRBV11-3 and TRBJ1-6; TRBD1 aligns across 7 bases. Germline values: CDR1 SGHNT, CDR2 YENEEA. V shed 5 bases, J shed 6 bases, and the junction held 7 bases outside the gene matches. This CDR3 comprises 15 residues. Here the CDR3 reads CASSPGGDSNSPLHF. CDR3 coding DNA: TGTGCCAGCAGCCCGGGCGGGGACAGTAATTCACCCCTCCACTTT.

The chain combines TRBV21-1 with TRBJ2-7; the listed D gene, TRBD2, was not tested against the DNA. TRBV21-1 is termed a pseudogene. This CDR3 has 15 residues. CDR3 sequence (DNA): TGTGCCAGCAGCACACTACCGCTACACGGCTACGAGCAGTACGTC. Translating gives CASSTLPLHGYEQYV.

The chain links TRBV20-1 to TRBJ1-5, with TRBD1 matching 9 bases. V was clipped by 3 bases and J by 0 bases; unmatched bases: 6. Per germline, CDR1 DFQATT and CDR2 SNEGSKA (reference sequence). The CDR3 is 16 residues long. The CDR3 DNA reads TGCAGTGCTAGTAGGACAGGGGCGTATAGCAATCAGCCCCAGCATTTT. Amino acid sequence: CSASRTGAYSNQPQHF.

The chain recombines TRBV6-5 with TRBJ2-5; 11 positions match TRBD2. Germline CDR1 MNHEY, CDR2 SVGAGI. Trimming removed 2 bases from V and 2 bases from J; junction bases left unmatched: 4. CDR3 length: 16 residues. For the CDR3, the DNA is TGTGCCAGCAGTTACGGGGTAGCGGGAGGGCAAGAGACCCAGTACTTC. The encoded protein is CASSYGVAGGQETQYF.

With respect to this clone: One end of the junction is discordant with germline, which a read error may explain. This chain joins TRBV7-7 and TRBJ2-5; 13 nucleotides agree with TRBD2. The germline gives CDR1 SSHAT, CDR2 FNYEAQ (reference sequence). This CDR3 is 16 amino acids long. DNA of the CDR3: TGTGCTAGCAGCCCGGGACTAGCGGGATTCCAAGAGACCCAGTACTTC. Its protein product is CASSPGLAGFQETQYF.

The V gene is TRBV3-1 (or the pseudogene TRBV3-2), the J gene TRBJ2-7; no firm D call. V was shortened by 0 bases and J by 4 bases, with 13 bases between the two germline ends. The germline V gene encodes CDR1 LGHDT and CDR2 YNNKEL (reference sequence). This CDR3 has 15 amino acids. CDR3 in DNA: TGTGCCAGCAGCCAAGACCCCGTCGTTCCTTACGAGCAGTACTTC. Protein sequence: CASSQDPVVPYEQYF.

The chain joins TRBV28 to TRBJ2-1; D gene unclear. The germline CDR1 and CDR2 sequences are MDHEN and SYDVKM. CDR3 length equals 13 residues. Trimming stripped 6 bases from V and 0 bases from J, with 6 bases between. This chain's CDR3 is CASRVSSYNEQFF. The CDR3 coding sequence is TGTGCCAGCAGGGTTAGCTCCTACAATGAGCAGTTCTTC.

The V and J genes are TRBV2 and TRBJ2-6, with 8 bases that match TRBD2. The V segment lost 7 bases and the J segment 10 bases; nucleotides outside the gene matches: 15. From germline, CDR1 is SNHLY and CDR2 FYNNEI. The CDR3 has 16 amino acids. The CDR3 sequence is CASTFPSGRLQNVLTF. CDR3 in DNA: TGTGCCAGCACCTTTCCCAGCGGGAGACTTCAAAACGTCCTGACTTTC.

The sample holds one count of this clone. This sequence joins TRBV5-1 and TRBJ2-1, with 11 bases identical to TRBD1. CDR1 and CDR2 (germline): SGHRS, YFSETQ. V shed 0 bases and J 10 bases; nucleotides not matched to a gene: 6. The CDR3 has 15 amino acids. DNA for the CDR3: TGCGCCAGCAGCTTGGTTGGGACAGGGGGAGACGAGCAGTTCTTC. This translates into CASSLVGTGGDEQFF.

The chain is built from TRBV4-1 and TRBJ2-4; D might be TRBD1 (6 bases). Trimming cost V 1 base and J 2 bases, with 21 bases left between them. The CDR3 loop spans 19 amino acids. Germline-derived CDR1 and CDR2 are MGHRA and YSYEKL. This CDR3 is CASSQVEQGRVPTKNIQYF. The CDR3 nucleotides are TGCGCCAGCAGCCAAGTAGAACAGGGAAGGGTGCCCACCAAAAACATTCAGTACTTC.